This TCR beta chain came from a study of regulatory T cells in long-lasting Graves disease. Trimming took 0 bases from V and 2 from J, leaving 17 bases between them. Germline CDR1 MNHEY, CDR2 SVGAGI. The length of the CDR3 is 17 residues. This clonotype has at least ten counts. Building the TCR beta libraries relied on iRepertoire HTBI primers, and CDR3 regions underwent Arm-PCR. TCRdb called the multiplex PCR reads again in MiXCR, with one record for every CDR3 protein. The profile shows about 430,000 distinct CDR3 sequences, roughly a fifth of them singletons. The time point denotes: persistent/refractory GD, antithyroid drugs over 5 years with positive TRAb. RNA from PBMCs was the source of the TCR library.

The sequence derives from a female donor with Graves disease. This chain links TRBV6-5 with TRBJ2-7, with D perhaps assigned TRBD1 or TRBD2 (5 bases each). The material was peripheral blood mononuclear cells (PBMCs), obtained when the disease was refractory, from a patient treated with antithyroid drugs. The chain's CDR3 is CASSYSGDLTSAYEQYF. The CDR3 DNA reads TGTGCCAGCAGTTACTCAGGGGACCTTACGAGTGCCTACGAGCAGTACTTC.